This passage covers 29 T cell receptor beta chains from one sample sequenced in a study of T cells in Graves' hyperthyroidism and ophthalmopathy. The CDR3 regions of TCR beta were amplified from RNA transcripts. With the HTBI primer set, the TCR CDR3 went through a first round of RT-PCR. One entry per CDR3 protein results from TCRdb running MiXCR on the multiplex PCR reads. The sample yields about 510,000 distinct CDR3 sequences, less than 15% seen once. Sequenced: blood. The receptors stem from a middle-aged woman with Graves' hyperthyroidism.

J is TRBJ2-6 and V is TRBV11-1; D is perhaps TRBD1 (5 bases). Germline V CDR1 and CDR2: SGHAT, FQDESV (reference sequence). Trimming removed 1 base at V and 2 bases at J, with 6 bases between. This CDR3 region has 15 residues. The CDR3 spells CASSLEGAGANVLTF. CDR3 DNA: TGTGCCAGCAGCTTAGAAGGGGCTGGGGCCAACGTCCTGACTTTC. Combining the CDR3 with reference TRBV11-1 and TRBJ2-6 gives the whole variable domain EAEVAQSPRYKITEKSQAVAFWCDPISGHATLYWYRQILGQGPELLVQFQDESVVDDSQLPKDRFSAERLKGVDSTLKIQPAELGDSAMYLCASSLEGAGANVLTFGAGSRLTVL.

Notes on this clonotype: This may come from a read error, since a much larger clone is one base off. No conserved phenylalanine or tryptophan is present at the end of the CDR3, so a read error is the likely explanation. The J gene is TRBJ2-7, the V gene TRBV20-1; 8 bases are a match to TRBD1. There are 18 residues in the CDR3. V was pared by 0 bases and J by 2 bases, with 15 bases of the junction left unmatched. Germline V CDR1 and CDR2: DFQATT, SNEGSKA (reference sequence). CDR3: CSARDYQGQGAWAYEQYL. The CDR3 nucleotides are TGCAGTGCTAGAGATTATCAGGGTCAGGGGGCTTGGGCCTACGAGCAGTACCTC.

The chain combines TRBV4-1 with TRBJ2-6; tentative D call: TRBD1 (6 bases). The CDR3 contains 18 residues. Looked up from germline, CDR1 is MGHRA and CDR2 is YSYEKL. Trimming stripped 0 bases from V and 4 bases from J, with 16 bases between. This CDR3 is CASSQDTGTPAGANVLTF. The CDR3 DNA reads as TGCGCCAGCAGCCAAGATACAGGGACCCCCGCGGGGGCCAACGTCCTGACTTTC.

This clonotype was recorded a few times. The chain recombines TRBV20-1 with TRBJ2-7; D gene uncertain. This CDR3 is built from 15 residues. V was clipped by 3 bases and J by 3 bases, with 18 bases between them. CDR1 DFQATT and CDR2 SNEGSKA come from the germline V gene (reference sequence). CDR3 DNA: TGCAGTGCTAGTGGGTCCTTGACAAATTTCTACGAGCAGTACTTC. This gives the protein CSASGSLTNFYEQYF.

This clonotype was counted between two and nine times. The V and J genes are TRBV20-1 and TRBJ2-3; D is undetermined. This CDR3 is built from 15 residues. CDR1 DFQATT and CDR2 SNEGSKA come from the germline V gene (reference sequence). With 0 bases removed from V and 0 bases from J, the gap between germline ends came to 10 bases. CDR3 in amino acids: CSARDKAESTDTQYF. Here the CDR3 DNA reads TGCAGTGCTAGAGATAAGGCGGAAAGCACAGATACGCAGTATTTT.

In this sample, this clonotype turned up a few times. This chain connects TRBV4-2 to TRBJ1-3; no clear D. V lost 0 bases and J lost 0, with 6 bases in between. Germline CDR1 reads LGHNA; CDR2 reads YNFKEQ. The CDR3 spans 15 residues. The CDR3 reads CASSQDGYSGNTIYF. CDR3 in DNA: TGTGCCAGCAGCCAAGATGGCTACTCTGGAAACACCATATATTTT.

This clonotype was found many times. The V gene is TRBV13, the J gene TRBJ2-2, with 7 nucleotides matching TRBD2. The CDR3 has 16 amino acids. J was trimmed by 5 bases and V by 1 base; bases with no gene match: 7. The V gene's germline CDR1 is PRHDT and CDR2 FYEKMQ (reference sequence). The CDR3 region is CASSLAAGTRTGELFF. The CDR3 DNA follows: TGTGCCAGCAGCTTAGCAGCGGGAACGCGAACCGGGGAGCTGTTTTTT.

The table lists this clonotype with a few counts. V is TRBV3-1 and J is TRBJ2-5; the D is unclear. CDR1 and CDR2 (germline): LGHDT, YNNKEL (reference sequence). The CDR3 spans 14 residues. The V end lost 2 bases, the J end lost 3 bases, and 10 bases lay between the germline ends. The CDR3 DNA reads TGTGCCAGCAGCCAATATCGACAAAAAGAGACCCAGTACTTC. It encodes CASSQYRQKETQYF.

This clonotype turned up a few times. The conserved final phenylalanine or tryptophan is absent from the CDR3, which likely points to a read error. CDR3 nucleotide sequence: TGCGCCAGCAGCACCCTAGCGCCCAGCTCCTACGAGCAGTACTCC. Translated, it gives CASSTLAPSSYEQYS. The chain recombines TRBV5-1 with TRBJ2-7; a weak D match, TRBD2 (6 bases). The CDR3 covers 15 residues. From germline, CDR1 is SGHRS and CDR2 YFSETQ. V lost 4 bases and J 0 bases, leaving 14 bases between the germline ends.

There are many counts of this clonotype. The gene calls are TRBV18 and TRBJ2-1; 12 bases match TRBD2. The CDR3 loop spans 15 amino acids. Germline CDR1 is KGHSH and CDR2 is LQKENI. The J segment lost 9 bases and the V segment lost 3 bases, leaving 6 bases of the junction unmatched. DNA for the CDR3: TGTGCCAGCTCACCCGAGACTAGCGGGAGTTCTGAGCAGTTCTTC. Its translation: CASSPETSGSSEQFF.

This clonotype was counted only a few times. The rearrangement uses TRBV20-1 and TRBJ2-1; D unresolved. CDR1 and CDR2 from the germline V gene are DFQATT and SNEGSKA (reference sequence). With 6 bases removed from V and 5 bases from J, the gap between germline ends came to 11 bases. The CDR3 runs 12 residues. The CDR3 region is CSAHTGNNEQFF. The DNA for the CDR3 is TGCAGTGCCCATACTGGAAACAATGAGCAGTTCTTC.

Concerning this clonotype itself: A much larger clone is a single base away; this may be a read error. J is TRBJ2-1 and V is TRBV5-6, with 8 positions matching TRBD1. The CDR3 consists of 15 residues. With V trimmed by 6 bases and J by 6 bases, 11 bases remained unmatched. Germline CDR1 reads SGHDT; CDR2 reads YYEEEE. The CDR3 nucleotides are TGTGCCAGCAATGCCGGGACAGGCGGGTGCAATGAGCAGTTCTTC. Residues: CASNAGTGGCNEQFF.

This clonotype showed up many times. The genes are TRBV20-1 and TRBJ2-5, with TRBD2 matching over 7 bases. Trimming removed 5 bases from V and 2 bases from J; junction bases left unmatched: 5. Germline assignment: CDR1 DFQATT and CDR2 SNEGSKA (reference sequence). This CDR3 contains 13 residues. The DNA for the CDR3 is TGCAGTGCTCCTAGCGGAACACAAGAGACCCAGTACTTC. It yields the protein CSAPSGTQETQYF.

V gene TRBV9 combines with J gene TRBJ2-1, with a weak D call TRBD1 (5 bases). The germline V gene encodes CDR1 SGDLS and CDR2 YYNGEE. Trimming pared 0 bases from V and 6 bases from J, leaving 13 bases between. This CDR3 is 15 amino acids long. The chain's CDR3 is CASSVAQGNINEQFF. DNA for the CDR3: TGTGCCAGCAGCGTAGCGCAGGGAAACATCAATGAGCAGTTCTTC.

This clonotype occurred many times. The gene calls are TRBV5-1 and TRBJ1-2, with 8 bases matching TRBD1. The germline gives CDR1 SGHRS, CDR2 YFSETQ. The CDR3 covers 14 residues. V trimming: 3 bases; J trimming: 3 bases; junction bases outside the gene matches: 4. The CDR3 region is CASSSGGWDYGYTF. The DNA of the CDR3 is TGCGCCAGCAGCTCAGGGGGCTGGGACTATGGCTACACCTTC. Supplemented by reference TRBV5-1 and TRBJ1-2, the full variable domain reads KAGVTQTPRYLIKTRGQQVTLSCSPISGHRSVSWYQQTPGQGLQFLFEYFSETQRNKGNFPGRFSGRQFSNSRSEMNVSTLELGDSALYLCASSSGGWDYGYTFGSGTRLTVV.

This clonotype was counted many times. This chain uses TRBV4-2 with TRBJ2-3, with 9 bases matching TRBD2. Germline trimming cut 4 bases from V and 2 bases from J; bases unmatched to any gene: 7. Looked up from germline, CDR1 is LGHNA and CDR2 is YNFKEQ. The CDR3 length is 16 residues. The CDR3 sequence: CASSRRLAVDTDTQYF. The CDR3 nucleotides are TGTGCCAGCAGCCGAAGACTAGCGGTTGACACAGATACGCAGTATTTT.

In its sample, this clonotype was seen many times. The V call is TRBV20-1, the J call TRBJ2-1, with D hard to call. Germline values: CDR1 DFQATT, CDR2 SNEGSKA (reference sequence). The CDR3 is 12 amino acids. Trimming took 3 bases from V and 8 from J, leaving 11 bases between them. CDR3 coding DNA: TGCAGTGCTAGTGAGTTTGTGGATGAGCAGTTCTTC. It translates to CSASEFVDEQFF.

In its sample, this clonotype was seen many times. The chain couples TRBV3-1 to TRBJ2-1, with D uncertain. Trimming shortened V by 0 bases and J by 8 bases, and 14 bases separated the two germline ends. The CDR3 spans 15 residues. Germline V gene data show CDR1 as LGHDT and CDR2 as YNNKEL (reference sequence). The CDR3 protein is CASSQDPVSTDEQFF. DNA for the CDR3: TGTGCCAGCAGCCAAGATCCAGTTAGCACCGATGAGCAGTTCTTC.

This clonotype was detected ten times or more. The chain links TRBV20-1 to TRBJ2-1; possibly TRBD1 for D (6 bases). V was cut by 5 bases and J by 0 bases, with 8 bases left in between. Germline CDR1 and CDR2: DFQATT and SNEGSKA (reference sequence). There are 13 residues in the CDR3. CDR3 residues: CSAGGASYNEQFF. CDR3 bases: TGCAGTGCTGGGGGCGCCTCCTACAATGAGCAGTTCTTC.

This clonotype has a count of ten or more. The chain is built from TRBV5-5 and TRBJ1-4; D is unresolved. The V end lost 7 bases, the J end lost 0 bases, and 7 bases lay between the germline ends. This CDR3 is 13 amino acids long. CDR1 and CDR2 from the germline V gene are SGHKS and YYEKEE (reference sequence). As DNA, the CDR3 is TGTGCCAGCCGGTCTCCAACTAATGAAAAACTGTTTTTT. Its translation: CASRSPTNEKLFF.

With respect to this clonotype: No conserved phenylalanine or tryptophan is present at the end of the CDR3, so a read error is the likely explanation. The chain employs TRBV27 and TRBJ1-1; D remains unclear. Germline CDR1 and CDR2: MNHEY and SMNVEV (reference sequence). V lost 3 bases to trimming and J lost 0 bases, with 5 bases between them. This CDR3 has 13 amino acids. The CDR3 region has the DNA TGTGCCAGCAGTTTTAAAGTGAACACTGAAGCTTTCCTT. It encodes CASSFKVNTEAFL.

This clonotype appeared many times. The rearrangement joins TRBV7-9 to TRBJ1-1; perhaps TRBD1 as D (5 bases). The CDR3 extends over 13 amino acids. In germline, CDR1 is SEHNR, CDR2 FQNEAQ (reference sequence). Trimming took 5 bases from V and 2 from J, leaving 9 bases between them. In DNA form, the CDR3 reads TGTGCCAGCAGCGTCGACAGTAACACTGAAGCTTTCTTT. Its translation is CASSVDSNTEAFF.

This clonotype showed up many times. The chain carries TRBV2 and TRBJ1-6, with a weak D call TRBD1 (5 bases). The CDR3 covers 15 residues. Deletions cut 5 bases from V and 8 bases from J, with 16 bases between. CDR1 is SNHLY and CDR2 is FYNNEI in the germline V gene. The DNA of the CDR3 is TGTGCCAGCAGTCCCATGGGGGTTAGCGATTCACCCCTCCACTTT. Its protein is CASSPMGVSDSPLHF.

This chain joins TRBV6-2 or TRBV6-3 and TRBJ1-4, with no clear D. The CDR3 is 14 amino acids. The germline V and J ends were trimmed by 5 bases and 0 bases, with 7 bases remaining between them. CDR1 and CDR2 from the germline V gene are MNHEY and SVGEGT. This chain's CDR3 is CASSRPATNEKLFF. The CDR3 nucleotides read TGTGCCAGCAGTCGACCGGCAACTAATGAAAAACTGTTTTTT.

This clonotype was observed at least ten times. The rearrangement links TRBV12-3 or TRBV12-4 to TRBJ2-3; TRBD1 aligns across 7 bases. This CDR3 spans 13 amino acids. With V trimmed by 5 bases and J by 8 bases, 7 bases remained unmatched. This chain's CDR3 is CASSPVAGGTQYF. The DNA for the CDR3 is TGTGCCAGCAGTCCTGTGGCAGGGGGTACGCAGTATTTT.

This clonotype was observed at least ten times. The chain employs TRBV12-3 or TRBV12-4 and TRBJ2-1; 9 bases fit TRBD1. The CDR3 has 16 residues. The junction had 8 bases not matched to a gene; V was cut back by 7 bases and J by 1 base. The CDR3 is CASTLGQGSSYNEQFF. As DNA, the CDR3 is TGTGCCAGCACTCTCGGACAGGGGAGTTCCTACAATGAGCAGTTCTTC.

In its sample, this clonotype was seen many times. The chain has TRBV27 and TRBJ2-3; D perhaps matches TRBD2 (6 bases). Germline-derived CDR1 and CDR2 are MNHEY and SMNVEV (reference sequence). Trimming left V 10 bases short and J 1 base short, with 18 bases between. The CDR3 covers 15 residues. CDR3 DNA: TGTGCCACCGCCAGACTAGTTCCTCGCACAGATACGCAGTATTTT. It translates to CATARLVPRTDTQYF.

On this clonotype itself: This likely comes from a read error, as the CDR3 has no conserved phenylalanine or tryptophan at its end. The chain links TRBV24-1 to TRBJ2-5, with D possibly TRBD2 on 5 matching bases. The CDR3 has 13 residues. The V end was cut by 9 bases, the J end by 1 base, with 11 bases between. Germline CDR1 is KGHDR and CDR2 is SFDVKD. CDR3 nucleotides: TGTGCCACCTCGGGAACCTTCCAAGAGACCCAGTACTCC. It specifies CATSGTFQETQYS.

This clonotype was seen many times. The gene calls are TRBV3-1 and TRBJ2-1; the match to TRBD2 covers 11 bases. CDR1 is LGHDT, CDR2 YNNKEL, per germline (reference sequence). CDR3 length: 15 amino acids. The V segment lost 5 bases and the J segment 10 bases; nucleotides outside the gene matches: 10. CDR3 sequence reads: CASSTPLAGVGEQFF. As DNA, the CDR3 is TGTGCCAGCAGCACCCCACTAGCGGGAGTTGGCGAGCAGTTCTTC.